The clone carrying this T cell receptor beta chain was counted at least ten times. This record belongs to a study of T-cell reconstitution after alpha-beta-depleted transplantation in children. Trimming cost V 4 bases and J 7 bases, with 10 bases left between them. CDR1 is PRHDT, CDR2 FYEKMQ, per germline (reference sequence). CDR3 length: 13 residues. Library preparation (for TCRbeta) was performed with unique molecular identifiers. One entry per CDR3 protein, called by TCRdb with MiXCR from the PCR reads. The sample holds 450,000 to 500,000 distinct CDR3 sequences, around 12% seen once. The J gene is TRBJ2-2, the V gene TRBV13; D is uncertain. The source was PBMCs from the stem cell graft donor, collected from the stem cell graft. This clonotype was obtained from a human donor who donated a stem cell graft to a child with combined immunodeficiency. CDR3 sequence (DNA): TGTGCCAGCAGCTCCAGACTTATCGGGGAGCTGTTTTTT. It encodes CASSSRLIGELFF.